This T cell receptor (beta chain) was found in a study of cytotoxic CD8 clonotypes in ibrutinib-treated CLL. The wider study: The sample average was approximately 260,000 productive templates and 85,000 to 100,000 productive rearrangements. General study results and limits: Clonality was higher at ibrutinib response and returned toward baseline at progression. Investigators sampled sustained-remission and progressing patients at differing times.

The CDR3 is 13 residues long. Germline V gives CDR1 MNHEY, CDR2 SMNVEV (reference sequence). Method: immunoSEQ multiplex PCR; TCRdb's copy keeps in-frame clones and lacks some. In the table there are 45,000 to 55,000 clones, approximately 50% of which are singletons. On this clone: What it recognizes is unknown. One junction end does not reproduce the germline sequence, and a read error may be involved.

Source: PBMCs, taken after 12 months of ibrutinib treatment. V and J are TRBV27 and TRBJ1-4; D gene uncertain. This TCR came from a human donor with chronic lymphocytic leukemia. CDR3 sequence: CASSQYTSEKLFF. The DNA for the CDR3 is TGTGCCAGCAGTCAGTACACTAGTGAAAAACTGTTTTTT.